This TCR beta chain was documented in a study of control samples from healthy donors and cancer patients. The CDR3 spans 12 residues. Trimming removed 3 bases from V and 5 bases from J, with 7 bases in between. Profiled with immunoSEQ multiplex PCR; TCRdb holds only in-frame clones, not every one. Here the sample spans 120,000 to 150,000 clones, more than 90% being singletons. What was sequenced was blood. V gene TRBV12-3 or TRBV12-4 combines with J gene TRBJ1-1; D call uncertain. This TCR came from a man aged 25 to 40 in good health. CDR3 region: CASSLKRTEAFF. CDR3 coding DNA: TGTGCCAGCAGTTTGAAGAGAACTGAAGCTTTCTTT.